This T cell receptor beta chain stems from a study of CD8+ T cells in alopecia areata (dated by TCRdb to about 2018). Background for the entire study: Treated patients were enrolled in an open-label pilot trial of oral tofacitinib at 5 to 10 mg twice daily for moderate-to-severe alopecia areata. Tofacitinib was given for 6 to 18 months, followed by 6 months of follow-up off drug to assess delayed response and recurrence. Disease severity in treated patients was measured with the SALT score, which quantifies the percentage of affected scalp surface area. The study used high-throughput TCRbeta sequencing to examine T cell clonal expansion in alopecia areata, in both the C3H/HeJ mouse model and human patients. On the human side, TCRbeta sequencing was run on scalp tissue and on sorted CD4+ and CD8+ peripheral blood T cells from healthy controls and from alopecia areata patients with either patchy or totalis/universalis disease. Tofacitinib-treated patients had biopsies at baseline and at 4 and 24 weeks of treatment, with a later scalp biopsy in several patients. Scalp clonality was compared among normal scalp (n=4), patchy alopecia areata scalp (n=8), and alopecia totalis/universalis scalp (n=8). RNA was obtained with the PAXgene miRNA kit for fixed scalp, the miRNeasy kit for PBMCs, and the RNeasy kit for mouse skin. Amplification of TCRbeta CDR3 regions was done by immunoSEQ multiplex PCR using 35 Vbeta forward primers and 13 Jbeta reverse primers.

The library was made by the immunoSEQ multiplex PCR assay. For TCR sequencing, RNA was extracted from every sample and reverse transcribed into cDNA to serve as template. SuperScript III was used for first-strand cDNA synthesis, primed with a 2:1 mix of oligo-dT and random hexamers. Amplification bias was assessed with a synthetic immune receptor repertoire, and residual bias was removed computationally. The study's processing was this. Raw reads were preprocessed for error removal, and CDR3 was defined according to IMGT conventions as running from the conserved cysteine to phenylalanine. Clonality was computed by normalizing Shannon entropy by log2 of the number of productive unique TCRs and subtracting the result from 1. Scalp TCRbeta sequences were cross-referenced with sorted blood CD4 and CD8 repertoires so that the CD4 or CD8 identity of scalp clones could be inferred. The source is immuneACCESS, and TCRdb retained only in-frame sequences with V and J called. Part of the clones is not carried over; for the studies checked, unresolved V genes explain less than half of this, and the remainder is unexplained. The V and J calls and clone size are taken from that table; D and trimming were inferred from the DNA. In this sample the table shows nearly 200,000 clones, roughly 64% of which occur a single time. 4.5% to 6% of the sample comes from the top ten.

This sample's time point label indicates: less than 25 weeks on oral tofacitinib. This specimen's treatment or condition label, per the study, means: oral pan-JAK inhibitor, 5-10 mg twice daily. Peripheral blood and lesional scalp punch biopsies were obtained from patients with alopecia areata. PBMCs were separated by density centrifugation and stained for CD3, CD4 and CD8, after which CD4+ and CD8+ T cells were sorted on a FACSAria. Here is what the overall study found, with its caveats: Scalp TCR repertoire analysis is complicated because resident alphabeta T cells in normal human skin are also sequenced, whereas mouse skin is dominated by gammadelta T cells. Compared with normal scalp, lesional scalp had higher clonality and more expanded CD8+ clones, particularly in alopecia totalis/universalis, a pattern that suggests antigenic drive. Because the treated cohort was small and had only one nonresponder, larger studies are needed to examine links between baseline CD8+ expansion and response. Shared TCR sequences between patients were less evident than in mice, which may be partly attributable to HLA diversity in the patient population. Tofacitinib significantly lowered scalp clonality and the number of expanded CD8+ clones among the top 100 scalp clones. Many expanded lesional clones were found to persist in scalp and blood during tofacitinib treatment, and relapse after treatment cessation may be partly explained by this persistence.

V and J are truncated by 4 bases and 0 bases respectively, leaving an intervening sequence of 10 bases. CDR1 and CDR2 are read off the germline V gene as SGHTA and FQGNSA. From the cysteine up to the phenylalanine, the CDR3 has a length of 15 residues. Only the CDR3 DNA stays, 45 bases, in frame from base 1. This clone was counted only a few times. Its antigen target is currently unknown. There are no base qualities to consult, and no much larger clone falls within one base. The origin of this receptor is a human donor with alopecia areata. The chain couples TRBV7-2 to TRBJ2-1, with TRBD2 as a weak D call on 6 bases. The sequencing used CD4+ T cells sorted from blood, collected at week 24, from a patient treated with tofacitinib. This receptor carries the CDR3 CASSSPGLSYNEQFF. The nucleotide sequence reads TGTGCCAGCAGCTCACCGGGACTCTCCTACAATGAGCAGTTCTTC. Here the CDR3 is joined to the reference TRBV7-2 and TRBJ2-1 genes, and the full variable domain is: GAGVSQSPSNKVTEKGKDVELRCDPISGHTALYWYRQSLGQGLEFLIYFQGNSAPDKSGLPSDRFSAERTGGSVSTLTIQRTQQEDSAVYLCASSSPGLSYNEQFFGPGTRLTVL.